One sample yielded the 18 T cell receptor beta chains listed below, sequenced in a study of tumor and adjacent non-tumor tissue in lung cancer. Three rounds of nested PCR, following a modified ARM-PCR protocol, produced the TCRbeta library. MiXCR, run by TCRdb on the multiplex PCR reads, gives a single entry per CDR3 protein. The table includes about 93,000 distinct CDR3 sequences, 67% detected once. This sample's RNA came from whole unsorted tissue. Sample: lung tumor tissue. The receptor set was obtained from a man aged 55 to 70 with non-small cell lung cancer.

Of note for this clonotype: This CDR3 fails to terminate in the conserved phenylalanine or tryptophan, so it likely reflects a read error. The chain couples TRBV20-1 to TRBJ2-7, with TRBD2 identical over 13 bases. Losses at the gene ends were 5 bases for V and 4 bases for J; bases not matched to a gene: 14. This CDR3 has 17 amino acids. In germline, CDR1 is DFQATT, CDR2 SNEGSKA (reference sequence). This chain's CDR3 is CSAYTLAGGQFVYEQYL. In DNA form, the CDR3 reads TGCAGTGCTTATACACTAGCGGGAGGGCAGTTCGTATACGAGCAGTACCTC.

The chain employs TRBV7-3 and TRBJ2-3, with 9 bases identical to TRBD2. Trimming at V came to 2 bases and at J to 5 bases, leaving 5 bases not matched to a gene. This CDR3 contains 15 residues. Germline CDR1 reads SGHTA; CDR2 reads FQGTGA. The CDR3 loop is CASSLGVAGEDTQYF. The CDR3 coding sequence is TGTGCCAGCAGCTTAGGTGTAGCGGGAGAAGATACGCAGTATTTT.

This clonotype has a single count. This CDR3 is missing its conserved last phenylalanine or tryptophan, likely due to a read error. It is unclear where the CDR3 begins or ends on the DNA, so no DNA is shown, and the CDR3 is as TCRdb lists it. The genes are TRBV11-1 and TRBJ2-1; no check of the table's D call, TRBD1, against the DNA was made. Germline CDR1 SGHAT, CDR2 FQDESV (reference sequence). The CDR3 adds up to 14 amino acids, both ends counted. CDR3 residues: CACSFIGRQDEKFL.

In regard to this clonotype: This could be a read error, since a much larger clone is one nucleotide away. The CDR3 DNA is TGTGCCAGCAGTACAAGATGGGAGATTAGCACAGATACGCAGTATTTT. Protein product: CASSTRWEISTDTQYF. The chain combines TRBV28 with TRBJ2-3, with a weak D call TRBD2 (5 bases). The V gene lost 5 bases and the J gene lost 0 bases, with 15 bases spanning the gap. Germline V gene lookup returns CDR1 MDHEN and CDR2 SYDVKM. The CDR3 is 16 amino acids.

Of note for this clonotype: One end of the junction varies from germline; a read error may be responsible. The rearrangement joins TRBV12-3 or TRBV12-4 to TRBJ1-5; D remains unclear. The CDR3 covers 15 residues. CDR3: CASSPTGVGNQSQHF. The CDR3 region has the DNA TGTGCCAGCAGCCCCACCGGGGTTGGTAATCAGTCCCAGCATTTT.

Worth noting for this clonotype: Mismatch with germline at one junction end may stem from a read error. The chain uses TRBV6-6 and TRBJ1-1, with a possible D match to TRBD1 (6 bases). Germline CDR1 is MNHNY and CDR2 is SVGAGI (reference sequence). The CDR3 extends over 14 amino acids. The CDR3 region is CAGRGGLGNTEAFF. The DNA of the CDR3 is TGTGCCGGGAGAGGGGGGTTGGGAAACACCGAAGCTTTCTTT.

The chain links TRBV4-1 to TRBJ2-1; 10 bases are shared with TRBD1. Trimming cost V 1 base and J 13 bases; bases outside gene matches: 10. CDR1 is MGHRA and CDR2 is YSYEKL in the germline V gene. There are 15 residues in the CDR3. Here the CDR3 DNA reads TGCGCCAGCAGCCAAGTCGGGACAGGGGACAAAGATCAGTTCTTC. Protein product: CASSQVGTGDKDQFF.

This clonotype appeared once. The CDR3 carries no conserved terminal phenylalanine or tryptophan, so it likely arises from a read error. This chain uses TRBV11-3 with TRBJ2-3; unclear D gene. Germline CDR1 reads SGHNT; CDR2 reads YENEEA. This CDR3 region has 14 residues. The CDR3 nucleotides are TGTACCAGCAGCTTCCAAGCGTGCACAGATACGCAGTATCTT. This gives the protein CTSSFQACTDTQYL.

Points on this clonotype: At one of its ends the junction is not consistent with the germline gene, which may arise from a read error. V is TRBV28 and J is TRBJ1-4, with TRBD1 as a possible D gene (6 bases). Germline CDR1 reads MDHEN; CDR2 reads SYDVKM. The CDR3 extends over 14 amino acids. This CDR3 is CVSSSPAPGEKLLF. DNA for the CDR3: TGTGTCAGCAGTTCCCCCGCCCCAGGGGAAAAACTGCTTTTT.

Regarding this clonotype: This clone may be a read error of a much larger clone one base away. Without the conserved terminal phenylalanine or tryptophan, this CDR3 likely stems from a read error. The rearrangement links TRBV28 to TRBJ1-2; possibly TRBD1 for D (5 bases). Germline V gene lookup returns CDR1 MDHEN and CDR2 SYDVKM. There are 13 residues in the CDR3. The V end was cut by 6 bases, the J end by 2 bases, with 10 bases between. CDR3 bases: TGTGCCAGCAGGCCGACAGTCAACTATGGCTACACCTCC. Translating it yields CASRPTVNYGYTS.

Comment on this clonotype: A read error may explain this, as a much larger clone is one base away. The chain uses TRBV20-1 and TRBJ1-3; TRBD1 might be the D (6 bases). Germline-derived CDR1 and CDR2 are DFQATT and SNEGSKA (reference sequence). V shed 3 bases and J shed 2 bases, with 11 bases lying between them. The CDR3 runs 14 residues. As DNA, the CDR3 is TGCAGTGCTAGGATAGGGGGGACTGGAAACACCATATATTTT. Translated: CSARIGGTGNTIYF.

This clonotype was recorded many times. CDR3 DNA sequence: TGCAGTGCTAGTGGAGGGCGCACAGATACGCAGTATTTT. This codes for CSASGGRTDTQYF. The chain couples TRBV20-1 to TRBJ2-3, with D maybe TRBD2 (6 bases). This CDR3 is 13 amino acids long. The germline V and J ends were trimmed by 3 bases and 1 base, with 8 bases remaining between them. Germline-derived CDR1 and CDR2 are DFQATT and SNEGSKA (reference sequence).

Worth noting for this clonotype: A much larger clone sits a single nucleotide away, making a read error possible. CDR3 bases: TGTGCCAGCAGTTCGGGGAGGCTAATTGGCTACACCTTC. Protein product: CASSSGRLIGYTF. The rearrangement joins TRBV12-3 or TRBV12-4 to TRBJ1-2; D is uncertain. The ends were cut back, 4 bases at V and 7 bases at J, with 13 bases in the middle. The CDR3 contains 13 residues.

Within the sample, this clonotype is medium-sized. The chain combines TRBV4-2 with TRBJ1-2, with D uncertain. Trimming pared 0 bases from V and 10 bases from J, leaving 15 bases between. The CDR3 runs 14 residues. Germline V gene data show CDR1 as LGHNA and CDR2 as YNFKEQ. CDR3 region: CASSQDIVPLYYTF. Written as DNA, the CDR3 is TGTGCCAGCAGCCAAGATATCGTGCCGTTGTACTACACCTTC.

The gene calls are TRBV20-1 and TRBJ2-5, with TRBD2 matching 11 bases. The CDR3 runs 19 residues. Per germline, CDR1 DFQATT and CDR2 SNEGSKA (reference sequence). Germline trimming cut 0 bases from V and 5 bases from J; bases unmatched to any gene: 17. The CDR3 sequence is CSARDLTGTSGNLWETQYF. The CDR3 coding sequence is TGCAGTGCTAGAGATTTAACCGGGACTAGCGGAAATTTATGGGAGACCCAGTACTTC.

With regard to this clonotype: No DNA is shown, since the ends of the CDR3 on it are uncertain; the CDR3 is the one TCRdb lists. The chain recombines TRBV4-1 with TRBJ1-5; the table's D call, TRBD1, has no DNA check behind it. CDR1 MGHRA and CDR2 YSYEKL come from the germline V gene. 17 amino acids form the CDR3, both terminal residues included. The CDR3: CASSQEWAGGSNQPQHF.

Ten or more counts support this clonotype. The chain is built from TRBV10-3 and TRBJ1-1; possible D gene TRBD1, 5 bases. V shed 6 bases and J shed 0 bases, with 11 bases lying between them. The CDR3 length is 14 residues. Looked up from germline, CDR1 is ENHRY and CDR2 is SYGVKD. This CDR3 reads CAIRTVGVNTEAFF. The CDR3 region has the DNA TGTGCCATCAGGACCGTGGGGGTGAACACTGAAGCTTTCTTT.

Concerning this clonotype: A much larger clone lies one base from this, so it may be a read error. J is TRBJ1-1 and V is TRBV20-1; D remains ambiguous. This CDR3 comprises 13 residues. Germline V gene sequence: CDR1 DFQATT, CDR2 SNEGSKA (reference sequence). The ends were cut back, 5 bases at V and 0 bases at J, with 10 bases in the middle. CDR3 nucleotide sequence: TGCAGTGCTCCCGTGGTCATGAACACTGAAGCTTTCTTT. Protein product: CSAPVVMNTEAFF.